The TCR beta chain described here comes from a study of control samples from healthy donors and cancer patients. The data were produced by immunoSEQ multiplex PCR, yet TCRdb's version contains in-frame clones alone and is incomplete. The sample lists around 180,000 clones; 75% to 95% were seen once. Trimming removed 7 bases from V and 5 bases from J; junction bases left unmatched: 12. This CDR3 comprises 16 residues. Germline V CDR1 and CDR2: SNHLY, FYNNEI. Sample: blood. The chain recombines TRBV2 with TRBJ2-5, with 11 bases fitting TRBD2. The sequence was obtained from a woman between 35 and 50 years old in good health. This CDR3 reads CASNPGASGGLETQYF. In nucleotides, the CDR3 is TGTGCCAGCAACCCCGGGGCTAGCGGGGGGTTGGAGACCCAGTACTTC.